This T cell receptor (beta chain) was captured in a study of blood T cell repertoires in COVID-19. Overall study context: Acute and convalescent COVID-19 samples came from the United States, Italy and Spain.

Trimming cost V 3 bases and J 4 bases, with 6 bases left between them. This CDR3 contains 12 residues. Germline CDR1 LNHDA, CDR2 SQIVND (reference sequence). Either two negative PCRs, clearance, or symptom resolution qualified Cohort 3 donors as recovered. This clone was recorded once. How the authors handled the data: The authors estimated nucleated cell counts from reference gene primer amplification. Generated by immunoSEQ multiplex PCR, the TCRdb table keeps only in-frame clones and is missing some. V and J calls and clone size are as listed in that table; D and trimming were resolved from the DNA. Seen here are around 300,000 clones, about nine tenths observed once, and the top ten hold 1.5% to 2%.

The V call is TRBV19, the J call TRBJ1-1; no definite D call. The TCR originated in a woman in her 40s who had recovered from COVID-19. Material: PBMCs or T cells enriched from blood (not recorded which). The CDR3 is CASSIHGTEAFF. CDR3 nucleotide sequence: TGTGCCAGTAGTATCCACGGCACTGAAGCTTTCTTT.